These 10 T cell receptor beta chains share one sample of origin, sequenced in a study of CD8 T cells in Susac syndrome. Random hexamers were used to reverse transcribe an amount of roughly 0.45 to 1 ug RNA. TCRdb analysed the immunoSEQ multiplex PCR reads with MiXCR anew, one entry per CDR3 protein. Among about 210,000 distinct CDR3 sequences listed, less than 95% were seen once. The sequenced sample consisted of CD4+ T cells from PBMCs. The receptor set was obtained from a human donor with Susac syndrome.

This rearrangement joins TRBV4-2 to TRBJ1-2, with D possibly TRBD1 on 5 matching bases. The V gene lost 2 bases and the J gene lost 8 bases, with 24 bases spanning the gap. The CDR3 sequence is 17 residues long. Germline-derived CDR1 and CDR2 are LGHNA and YNFKEQ. In DNA, the CDR3 is TGTGCCAGCAGCCAATCCAACGGGGCGGTCGGGCTTAGCGGCTACACCTTC. It translates to CASSQSNGAVGLSGYTF.

The genes are TRBV5-1 and TRBJ2-5; TRBD1 is a possible D gene (5 bases). This CDR3 region has 14 residues. V gave up 5 bases and J gave up 1 base, with 12 bases separating them. Germline CDR1 is SGHRS and CDR2 is YFSETQ. CDR3 residues: CASRQDSPQETQYF. CDR3 DNA sequence: TGCGCCAGCAGACAAGACAGCCCCCAAGAGACCCAGTACTTC.

The CDR3 DNA reads as TGTGCCTGGAGTTTCAAAAAAGAGACCCAGTACTTC. As protein: CAWSFKKETQYF. This sequence joins TRBV30 and TRBJ2-5, with D hard to call. With 2 bases removed from V and 3 bases from J, the gap between germline ends came to 7 bases. Per the germline V gene, CDR1 is GTSNPN and CDR2 is SVGIG (reference sequence). The CDR3 spans 12 residues.

The genes are TRBV20-1 and TRBJ1-6; 7 nucleotides line up with TRBD1. V shed 3 bases and J 8 bases; nucleotides not matched to a gene: 16. Germline lookup yields CDR1 DFQATT and CDR2 SNEGSKA (reference sequence). The CDR3 is 17 amino acids. The CDR3 DNA reads as TGCAGTGCTAGTCTTGGGACAGCCGATAGAACCTATTCACCCCTCCACTTT. Amino acid sequence: CSASLGTADRTYSPLHF.

This chain links TRBV7-8 with TRBJ1-6; D not resolved. The CDR3 loop spans 13 amino acids. CDR1 and CDR2 (germline): SGHVS, FQNEAQ. V was trimmed by 2 bases and J by 7 bases, leaving 6 bases between them. In DNA form, the CDR3 reads TGTGCCAGCAGCTTAAGCCCGAATTCACCCCTCCACTTT. It yields the protein CASSLSPNSPLHF.

The chain has TRBV7-2 and TRBJ1-6; no reliable D call. The CDR3 is 12 amino acids. V was cut by 2 bases and J by 7 bases, with 3 bases left in between. CDR1 and CDR2 from the germline V gene are SGHTA and FQGNSA. The CDR3 DNA is TGTGCCAGCAGCTTAATAAATTCACCCCTCCACTTT. Protein product: CASSLINSPLHF.

The chain carries TRBV4-2 and TRBJ1-1; 9 bases align to TRBD1. This CDR3 has 15 residues. Germline V CDR1 and CDR2: LGHNA, YNFKEQ. Germline trimming cut 4 bases from V and 4 bases from J; bases unmatched to any gene: 7. The CDR3 reads CASSPMTGGTTEAFF. The CDR3 DNA sequence: TGTGCCAGCAGCCCTATGACAGGGGGGACCACTGAAGCTTTCTTT.

The V and J genes are TRBV2 and TRBJ2-3; D is possibly TRBD2 (5 bases). The CDR3 extends over 15 amino acids. Germline CDR1 and CDR2: SNHLY and FYNNEI. The V and J ends lost 4 bases and 0 bases respectively, with 11 bases between them. The DNA of the CDR3 is TGTGCCAGCAGTGGGACTCCTCTAAGCACAGATACGCAGTATTTT. Protein sequence: CASSGTPLSTDTQYF.

The rearrangement joins TRBV30 to TRBJ1-2; 7 bases map to TRBD1. The germline gives CDR1 GTSNPN, CDR2 SVGIG (reference sequence). After removal of 4 bases from V and 10 bases from J, the junction contained 12 bases not matched to a gene. CDR3 size: 13 residues. DNA of the CDR3: TGTGCCTGGACCCCAGGGGGTCCGGGCGACTACACCTTC. It encodes CAWTPGGPGDYTF.

Points on this clonotype: One junction end disagrees with the germline gene, perhaps due to a read error. The chain uses TRBV20-1 and TRBJ1-4; a weak D match, TRBD1 (6 bases). This CDR3 is built from 15 residues. Germline CDR1 DFQATT, CDR2 SNEGSKA (reference sequence). The CDR3 bases are TGCAGTGCAACCGGACAGCTTGCAACTAATGAAAAACTATTTTTT. Translation: CSATGQLATNEKLFF.